This T cell receptor (beta chain) was observed in a study of blood T cell repertoires in COVID-19. On the study more broadly: Samples taken during acute and convalescent COVID-19 were collected in the United States, Italy and Spain. PBMCs, B-cell-depleted T cells, or T cells were the source of the cDNA or gDNA that made up the material.

V shed 2 bases and J shed 2 bases, with 10 bases lying between them. This CDR3 is built from 15 residues. Germline CDR1 is MNHEY and CDR2 is SVGAGI. TCRdb's table, derived via immunoSEQ multiplex PCR, lists solely in-frame clones and lacks some. The sample carries more than 150,000 clones, 80% to 85% recorded once. The source of this sequence is a man aged 18-30 years with active or convalescent COVID-19. This chain joins TRBV6-5 and TRBJ2-1; no definite D call. The specimen sequenced was peripheral blood. The CDR3 region is CASSYLVGTYNEQFF. CDR3 nucleotides: TGTGCCAGCAGTTACCTAGTAGGAACCTACAATGAGCAGTTCTTC.